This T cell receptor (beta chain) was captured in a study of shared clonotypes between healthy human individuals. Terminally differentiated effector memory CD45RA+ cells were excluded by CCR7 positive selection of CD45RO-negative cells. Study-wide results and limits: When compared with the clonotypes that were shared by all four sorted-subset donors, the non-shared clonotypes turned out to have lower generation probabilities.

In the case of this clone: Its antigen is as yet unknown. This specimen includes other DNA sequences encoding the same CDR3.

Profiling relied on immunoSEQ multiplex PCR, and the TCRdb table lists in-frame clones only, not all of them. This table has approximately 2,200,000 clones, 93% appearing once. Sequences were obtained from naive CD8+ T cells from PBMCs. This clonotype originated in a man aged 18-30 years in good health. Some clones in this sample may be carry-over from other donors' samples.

CDR3 nucleotide sequence: TGTGCCAGCAGCACCGGGACTAGCGGCTACAATGAGCAGTTCTTC. It translates to CASSTGTSGYNEQFF. J is TRBJ2-1 and V is TRBV9; 11 nucleotides line up with TRBD2. CDR3 length: 15 amino acids. With 4 bases clipped from V and 3 bases from J, the junction kept 3 bases outside the gene matches. Per germline, CDR1 SGDLS and CDR2 YYNGEE.